This is a list of T cell receptor beta chains from one sample in a study of T-cell memory formation after mild COVID-19. Each CDR3 protein is one row after TCRdb ran MiXCR on the 5' RACE reads. The sample lists 310,000 or so distinct CDR3 sequences; 15% were seen once. Sample: PBMCs or a T cell subset sorted from them (not recorded which). These receptors were taken from a man aged 18 to 30 who had mild COVID-19 (a few samples of this study predate the infection). Cell type and time point are not known. The CDR3 runs from the conserved cysteine through the conserved F or W. Fields, in order: J gene, D gene, clone size, V gene, CDR3 DNA, CDR3 protein. The D gene is left open where the match is weak. Clone size is given for some rows only: seen once, a few or many times, or a class if the clone is expanded.

j_gene: TRBJ1-1; d_gene: -; abundance: -; v_gene: TRBV5-6; CDR3nt: TGTGCCAGCAGCTTTCACGGGTTCGGCACTGAAGCTTTCTTT; CDR3aa: CASSFHGFGTEAFF
j_gene: TRBJ1-2; d_gene: -; abundance: -; v_gene: TRBV6-2/TRBV6-3; CDR3nt: TGTGCCAGCAGTACGACATTTGGCTACACCTTC; CDR3aa: CASSTTFGYTF
j_gene: TRBJ2-3; d_gene: TRBD2; abundance: -; v_gene: TRBV6-5; CDR3nt: TGTGCCAGCAGTCCCCCGGGGACTAGGACAGATACGCAGTATTTT; CDR3aa: CASSPPGTRTDTQYF
j_gene: TRBJ1-6; d_gene: TRBD1; abundance: -; v_gene: TRBV27; CDR3nt: TGTGCCAGCAGCAACAGGGGACAACATTCACCCCTCCACTTT; CDR3aa: CASSNRGQHSPLHF
j_gene: TRBJ1-5; d_gene: -; abundance: many; v_gene: TRBV5-1; CDR3nt: TGCGCCAGCAGCTTGGCCGAGGGTGGTCAGCCCCAGCATTTT; CDR3aa: CASSLAEGGQPQHF
j_gene: TRBJ2-1; d_gene: TRBD2; abundance: -; v_gene: TRBV6-2/TRBV6-3; CDR3nt: TGTGCCAGCAGTCGACTAGCGGGGTTGAATGAGCAGTTCTTC; CDR3aa: CASSRLAGLNEQFF
j_gene: TRBJ2-7; d_gene: TRBD2; abundance: -; v_gene: TRBV9; CDR3nt: TGTGCCAGCAGCGTTAGCGCGGGGGGCCCCTACGAGCAGTACTTC; CDR3aa: CASSVSAGGPYEQYF
j_gene: TRBJ1-6; d_gene: -; abundance: -; v_gene: TRBV19; CDR3nt: TGTGCCAGTAGTACCCGGACAGATTCACCCCTCCACTTT; CDR3aa: CASSTRTDSPLHF
j_gene: TRBJ1-2; d_gene: TRBD1; abundance: few; v_gene: TRBV9; CDR3nt: TGTGCCAGCAGCGTAGGACAGGGTGCCTTCGGCTACACCTTC; CDR3aa: CASSVGQGAFGYTF
j_gene: TRBJ2-5; d_gene: TRBD2; abundance: few; v_gene: TRBV5-4; CDR3nt: TGTGCCAGCAGCCGGGGACTAGCGGGGGGTGGTAGAGAGACCCAGTACTTC; CDR3aa: CASSRGLAGGGRETQYF
j_gene: TRBJ2-3; d_gene: TRBD1; abundance: -; v_gene: TRBV6-2/TRBV6-3; CDR3nt: TGTGCCAGCAGTCGGGACAGGGTTGCAGGTAGTACGCAGTATTTT; CDR3aa: CASSRDRVAGSTQYF
j_gene: TRBJ2-3; d_gene: -; abundance: few; v_gene: TRBV7-6; CDR3nt: TGTGCCAGCAGCTTAGCTGAGGGAACTCGGGATACGCAGTATTTT; CDR3aa: CASSLAEGTRDTQYF
j_gene: TRBJ1-1; d_gene: -; abundance: -; v_gene: TRBV4-2; CDR3nt: TGTGCCAGCAGCCTGACCCAGGGAGCTGAAGCTTTCTTT; CDR3aa: CASSLTQGAEAFF
j_gene: TRBJ2-1; d_gene: -; abundance: few; v_gene: TRBV14; CDR3nt: TGTGCCAGCAGCCATGGGGGCGCGTGGCAGTTCTTC; CDR3aa: CASSHGGAWQFF
j_gene: TRBJ1-1; d_gene: -; abundance: many; v_gene: TRBV7-2; CDR3nt: TGTGCCAGCAGCCTCTTTCGGGGGCCGAACACTGAAGCTTTCTTT; CDR3aa: CASSLFRGPNTEAFF
j_gene: TRBJ2-1; d_gene: -; abundance: -; v_gene: TRBV7-2; CDR3nt: TGTGCCAGCAGCTTAGGGGGGAGAGAAGAGTTCTTC; CDR3aa: CASSLGGREEFF
j_gene: TRBJ1-6; d_gene: -; abundance: -; v_gene: TRBV7-6; CDR3nt: TGTGCCAGCAGCTGGGTCCGGGACGCACATACAACCGGGTCACCCCTCCACTTT; CDR3aa: CASSWVRDAHTTGSPLHF
j_gene: TRBJ1-6; d_gene: TRBD1; abundance: many; v_gene: TRBV7-9; CDR3nt: TGTGCCAGCAGTCGGAGACAGGGGGCTCACCTCTATAATTCACCCCTCCACTTT; CDR3aa: CASSRRQGAHLYNSPLHF
j_gene: TRBJ1-3; d_gene: -; abundance: few; v_gene: TRBV7-2; CDR3nt: TGTGCCAGCAGCTTAGTGGCCAGGGAATATGGAAACACCATATATTTT; CDR3aa: CASSLVAREYGNTIYF